This is a list of T cell receptor beta chains from one sample in a study of blood T cell repertoires in COVID-19. The protocol was immunoSEQ multiplex PCR, while the TCRdb copy is restricted to in-frame clones and leaves out a portion. The sample holds fewer than 80,000 clones; 88% are singletons and the top ten take about 21%. Material for sequencing was peripheral blood. The receptors here all came from a woman aged 45 to 65 with active or convalescent COVID-19. The CDR3 runs from the conserved cysteine through the conserved F or W. The D gene is left open where the match is weak. Clone size appears in some rows only: once, few, many, or a class for an expanded clone.

- TRBJ1-2 18 TRBV21-1 - CASSPKPAPGQGFYGYTF TGTGCCAGCAGCCCGAAACCTGCGCCGGGACAGGGGTTTTATGGCTACACCTTC
- TRBJ2-7 15 TRBV7-8 TRBD2 CASSPSPAGVREQYF TGTGCCAGCAGCCCCAGCCCGGCGGGAGTACGCGAGCAGTACTTC
- TRBJ1-5 14 TRBV6-5 - CASSQSPRNQPQHF TGTGCCAGCAGCCAAAGCCCCCGCAATCAGCCCCAGCATTTT
- TRBJ2-5 16 TRBV19 TRBD1 CASSTDGQGPQETQYF TGTGCCAGTAGTACGGATGGACAGGGCCCCCAAGAGACCCAGTACTTC
- TRBJ2-7 14 TRBV3-1/TRBV3-2 TRBD1 CASSYPGQYYEQYF TGTGCCAGCAGCTACCCGGGACAGTACTACGAGCAGTACTTC
- TRBJ1-6 18 TRBV10-3 - CAISANEQLSSYNSPLHF TGTGCCATCAGTGCCAACGAACAGTTGAGCTCCTATAATTCACCCCTCCACTTT
- TRBJ1-1 16 TRBV29-1 TRBD1 CSVDKGQGASGTEAFF TGCAGCGTAGACAAAGGACAGGGGGCGTCCGGCACTGAAGCTTTCTTT
- TRBJ2-1 16 TRBV7-3 TRBD2 CASSRGLAGERDEQFF TGTGCCAGCAGCAGAGGACTAGCGGGGGAACGCGATGAGCAGTTCTTC
few TRBJ1-5 13 TRBV5-4 TRBD1 CASSFDRAQPQHF TGTGCCAGCAGCTTCGACAGGGCTCAGCCCCAGCATTTT
- TRBJ2-1 14 TRBV19 TRBD2 CASKETSGNNEQFF TGTGCCAGTAAGGAGACTAGCGGGAACAATGAGCAGTTCTTC
few TRBJ2-3 19 TRBV4-2 TRBD2 CASSQDPMGLAGSTDTQYF TGTGCCAGCAGCCAAGATCCGATGGGACTAGCGGGGAGCACAGATACGCAGTATTTT
few TRBJ2-1 18 TRBV5-6 TRBD2 CASSLDRLAGVPYNEQFF TGTGCCAGCAGCTTGGATAGACTAGCGGGAGTTCCCTACAATGAGCAGTTCTTC
- TRBJ2-2 15 TRBV28 TRBD2 CASSATSGRTGELFF TGTGCCAGCAGCGCGACTAGCGGGCGCACCGGGGAGCTGTTTTTT
- TRBJ1-5 15 TRBV7-6 TRBD1 CASSFRTGSRQPQHF TGTGCCAGCAGCTTTAGGACAGGGTCTCGACAGCCCCAGCATTTT
- TRBJ2-4 15 TRBV3-1/TRBV3-2 TRBD2 CASSHGRLAKNIQYF TGTGCCAGCAGCCACGGGAGGTTAGCCAAAAACATTCAGTACTTC
- TRBJ1-5 16 TRBV30 TRBD1 CAWRIGQGASNQPQHF TGTGCCTGGAGAATTGGACAGGGGGCGAGCAATCAGCCCCAGCATTTT
- TRBJ2-7 14 TRBV7-2 - CASRTLSSSYEQYF TGTGCCAGCCGGACTCTCTCATCGTCCTACGAGCAGTACTTC
- TRBJ2-2 17 TRBV6-9 TRBD1 CASRIGQGAGNTGELFF TGTGCCAGCAGAATAGGACAGGGGGCCGGGAACACCGGGGAGCTGTTTTTT
- TRBJ2-3 15 TRBV7-7 - CASSLVPGDADTQYF TGTGCTAGCAGCTTAGTTCCAGGGGACGCAGATACGCAGTATTTT
- TRBJ2-1 14 TRBV9 - CASAYHRSNNEQFF TGTGCCAGCGCTTATCACAGGTCCAACAATGAGCAGTTCTTC
- TRBJ2-6 19 TRBV6-1 TRBD1 CASSEWPGQGLSGANVLTF TGTGCCAGCAGTGAATGGCCCGGACAGGGGCTTTCTGGGGCCAACGTCCTGACTTTC
- TRBJ1-5 14 TRBV7-9 - CASSLGFGEEPQHF TGTGCCAGCAGCTTAGGGTTTGGGGAGGAGCCCCAGCATTTT
- TRBJ2-7 15 TRBV9 - CASSVGAGSNYEQYF TGTGCCAGCAGCGTAGGGGCAGGCTCTAATTACGAGCAGTACTTC
- TRBJ1-5 14 TRBV6-5 - CASHSGISNQPQHF TGTGCCAGCCACTCAGGGATTAGCAATCAGCCCCAGCATTTT
- TRBJ1-1 14 TRBV19 - CASSTGLQNTEAFF TGTGCCAGTAGTACGGGACTCCAGAACACTGAAGCTTTCTTT
- TRBJ2-7 15 TRBV30 - CAWSLETGSSYEQYF TGTGCCTGGAGTTTAGAAACGGGATCCTCCTACGAGCAGTACTTC
- TRBJ1-1 11 TRBV20-1 - CSATRGTEAFF TGCAGTGCTACAAGGGGCACTGAAGCTTTCTTT